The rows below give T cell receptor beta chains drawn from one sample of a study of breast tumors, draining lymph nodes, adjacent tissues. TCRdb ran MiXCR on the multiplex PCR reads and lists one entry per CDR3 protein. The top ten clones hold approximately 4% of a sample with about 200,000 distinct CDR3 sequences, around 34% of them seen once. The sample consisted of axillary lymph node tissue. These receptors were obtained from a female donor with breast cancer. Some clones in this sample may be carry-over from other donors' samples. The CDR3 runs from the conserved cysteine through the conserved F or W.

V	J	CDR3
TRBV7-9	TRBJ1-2	CASSFGRDYGYTF
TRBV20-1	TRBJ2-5	CSATDRDETQYF
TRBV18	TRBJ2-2	CATSPGQTFNTGELFF
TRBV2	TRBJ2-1	CASRLQGLASEEQFF
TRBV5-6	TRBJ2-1	CASSGRGEGVHNEQFF
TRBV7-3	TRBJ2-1	CASSLDQFSYNEQFF
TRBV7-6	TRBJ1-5	CASSLADNSNQPQHF
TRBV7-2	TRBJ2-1	CASSLDTAGTNNEQFF
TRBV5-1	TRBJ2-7	CASSPRDGSYEQYF
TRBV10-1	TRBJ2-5	CASSATSGGSETQYF
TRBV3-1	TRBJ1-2	CASSQYDREGEGYTF
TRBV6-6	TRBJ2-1	CASSYDGSSAWELYNEQFF
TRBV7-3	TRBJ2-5	CASGPGTAQETQHF
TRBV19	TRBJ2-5	CASSMGPQETQYF
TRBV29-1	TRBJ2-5	CSVFGLAGETQYF
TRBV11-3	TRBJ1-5	CASSSVGLAIGEQHF
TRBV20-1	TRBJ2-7	CSAREPQGEQYF
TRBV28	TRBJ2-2	CASSLYRATGELFF
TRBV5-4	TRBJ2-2	CASSSKSRGFTGELFF
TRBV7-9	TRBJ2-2	CASSMDRGTGELFF
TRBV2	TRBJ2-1	CASQSGTSGNNEQFF
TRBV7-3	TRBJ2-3	CASSRAGGTDTQYF
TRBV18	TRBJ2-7	CASSPPDSNEQYF
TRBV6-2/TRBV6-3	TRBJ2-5	CASSYGRVYQETQYF
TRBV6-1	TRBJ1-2	CASSSDWRTEPRYTF
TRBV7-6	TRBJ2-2	CASSLALTGLTGELFF
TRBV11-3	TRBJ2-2	CASSSTPGTTGELFF
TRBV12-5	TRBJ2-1	CASGPGGWGNEQFF